The entry below describes one T cell receptor beta chain. The data derive from a study of T cells in Graves' hyperthyroidism and ophthalmopathy. It was RNA transcripts that yielded the amplified TCR beta CDR3 regions. TCR CDR3 underwent first-round RT-PCR with the HTBI primer set. One entry per CDR3 protein results from TCRdb running MiXCR on the multiplex PCR reads. The data show about 370,000 distinct CDR3 sequences, approximately 14% seen once. The sequenced sample consisted of blood. This clonotype was obtained from a woman aged 60-75 years with Graves' ophthalmopathy.

This CDR3 is CASSVEARRGQEVTQYF. In DNA, the CDR3 is TGTGCCAGCAGCGTAGAGGCCCGCAGGGGGCAAGAGGTTACGCAGTATTTT. The chain has TRBV9 and TRBJ2-3; 8 positions match TRBD1. The CDR3 runs to 17 residues. CDR1 is SGDLS and CDR2 is YYNGEE in the germline V gene. J lost 8 bases, V lost 0 bases, and 14 bases had no gene match.